Below are 26 T cell receptor beta chains sequenced from a single sample in a study of OX40 agonist ivuxolimab in advanced cancers. Using immunoSEQ multiplex PCR, the repertoire was profiled, and TCRdb retains in-frame clones only, with some absent. The sample records about 22,000 clones, 80% to 90% being singletons. The specimen was CD4+ or CD8+ T cells sorted from blood, collected in a trial of the OX40 agonist ivuxolimab. These receptors were collected from an adult with an advanced solid tumor such as melanoma, head and neck, liver or kidney cancer.

The chain links TRBV4-1 to TRBJ2-7; D unclear. The CDR3 consists of 14 residues. Per the germline V gene, CDR1 is MGHRA and CDR2 is YSYEKL. Between the trimmed V and J ends, which lost 3 bases and 2 bases, there was a span of 11 bases. As DNA, the CDR3 is TGCGCCAGCAGCCATGGGCCCCAACCCTACGAGCAGTACTTC. Amino acids: CASSHGPQPYEQYF.

This clone has a single count. This chain joins TRBV19 and TRBJ2-7; TRBD2 agrees at 10 bases. Germline CDR1 reads LNHDA; CDR2 reads SQIVND (reference sequence). The CDR3 totals 15 residues. The V gene end was trimmed by 1 base and the J gene end by 2 bases; junction bases not matched to a gene: 2. The CDR3 loop reads CASSIGTSGTYEQYF. DNA of the CDR3: TGTGCCAGTAGTATAGGAACTAGCGGGACCTACGAGCAGTACTTC.

The V and J genes are TRBV11-2 and TRBJ2-7, with D tentatively TRBD2 (7 bases). Looked up from germline, CDR1 is SGHAT and CDR2 is FQNNGV. Trimming removed 0 bases at V and 2 bases at J, with 14 bases between. This CDR3 contains 16 residues. In DNA, the CDR3 is TGTGCCAGCAGCTTAGAATACGACGGGGGGCCCTACGAGCAGTACTTC. Translating gives CASSLEYDGGPYEQYF.

The chain has TRBV21-1 and TRBJ1-5; the table names TRBD1, a call not compared with the DNA. TRBV21-1 is recorded as a pseudogene. The CDR3 contains 20 residues. The CDR3 DNA follows: TGTGCCAGCAGCAAAACTAGAATTTCGGACAGTCTCGGACGCAATCAGCCCCAGCATTTT. Translation gives CASSKTRISDSLGRNQPQHF.

The rearrangement links TRBV5-1 to TRBJ2-2; D remains unclear. V shed 4 bases and J shed 0 bases, with 19 bases lying between them. CDR3 length: 18 residues. CDR1 and CDR2 from the germline V gene are SGHRS and YFSETQ. Here the CDR3 reads CASSPNQNPIANTGELFF. CDR3 bases: TGCGCCAGCAGCCCGAACCAAAACCCTATCGCGAACACCGGGGAGCTGTTTTTT.

The V call is TRBV29-1, the J call TRBJ2-7; 7 bases fit TRBD2. Germline V CDR1 and CDR2: SQVTM, ANQGSEA. The CDR3 sequence is 17 residues long. Germline trimming cut 5 bases from V and 2 bases from J; bases unmatched to any gene: 18. CDR3 sequence (DNA): TGCAGCGTTACAAGCGGGGACTCGGGGAGATGGGCCTACGAGCAGTACTTC. It translates to CSVTSGDSGRWAYEQYF.

The V and J genes are TRBV4-3 and TRBJ2-1; tentatively, D is TRBD1 (5 bases). The CDR3 loop spans 16 amino acids. V was trimmed by 0 bases and J by 7 bases, leaving 16 bases between them. Germline V CDR1 and CDR2: LGHNA, YSLEER. The CDR3 loop reads CASSQEPTGVWNEQFF. The CDR3 bases are TGCGCCAGCAGCCAAGAACCCACAGGCGTTTGGAATGAGCAGTTCTTC.

The gene calls are TRBV11-2 and TRBJ1-5; possibly TRBD1 for D (6 bases). V lost 1 base, J lost 2 bases, and 9 bases lay in between. This CDR3 contains 15 residues. Germline loops: CDR1 SGHAT, CDR2 FQNNGV. CDR3 coding DNA: TGTGCCAGCAGCTTAGTACAGGGCCGCAATCAGCCCCAGCATTTT. Its protein is CASSLVQGRNQPQHF.

The V and J genes are TRBV5-1 and TRBJ2-2; D not certain. V was trimmed by 4 bases and J by 4 bases, leaving 8 bases between them. Germline lookup yields CDR1 SGHRS and CDR2 YFSETQ. The CDR3 length is 13 residues. The CDR3 is CASSPTITGELFF. DNA for the CDR3: TGCGCCAGCAGCCCCACCATCACCGGGGAGCTGTTTTTT.

The chain couples TRBV5-4 to TRBJ2-5; the match to TRBD2 covers 14 bases. Germline V gene data show CDR1 as SGHNT and CDR2 as YYREEE (reference sequence). The V and J ends lost 3 bases and 5 bases, in that order; junction bases with no gene match: 12. CDR3 size: 18 residues. The CDR3 here is CASSSPGLAGADGETQYF. DNA for the CDR3: TGTGCCAGCAGCTCTCCGGGACTAGCGGGGGCCGACGGGGAGACCCAGTACTTC. Using reference TRBV5-4 and TRBJ2-5 for the parts outside the CDR3, the full variable domain is ETGVTQSPTHLIKTRGQQVTLRCSSQSGHNTVSWYQQALGQGPQFIFQYYREEENGRGNFPPRFSGLQFPNYSSELNVNALELDDSALYLCASSSPGLAGADGETQYFGPGTRLLVL.

The chain is built from TRBV6-5 and TRBJ2-1, with 9 bases that match TRBD2. V gave up 7 bases and J gave up 5 bases; unmatched junction bases: 6. This CDR3 has 14 amino acids. The germline gives CDR1 MNHEY, CDR2 SVGAGI. The CDR3 loop is CASTWSSGDNEQFF. For the CDR3, the DNA is TGTGCCAGCACATGGTCTAGCGGGGACAATGAGCAGTTCTTC.

This clone was recorded only once. This chain uses TRBV7-9 with TRBJ2-1; TRBD2 agrees at 9 bases. Per germline, CDR1 SEHNR and CDR2 FQNEAQ (reference sequence). J lost 1 base, V lost 5 bases, and 6 bases had no gene match. The CDR3 loop spans 16 amino acids. The CDR3 coding sequence is TGTGCCAGCAGCGCGTTAGCGGGAGAGTCCTACAATGAGCAGTTCTTC. It translates to CASSALAGESYNEQFF.

This clone was detected only once. This chain links TRBV4-1 with TRBJ2-3; no clear D. The CDR3 sequence is 13 residues long. CDR1 is MGHRA and CDR2 is YSYEKL in the germline V gene. V lost 1 base, J lost 5 bases, and 7 bases lay in between. This chain's CDR3 is CASSQVPGDTQYF. CDR3 coding DNA: TGCGCCAGCAGCCAAGTGCCCGGAGATACGCAGTATTTT.

The rearrangement joins TRBV9 to TRBJ2-3, with 10 bases that match TRBD2. Losses at the gene ends were 0 bases for V and 2 bases for J; bases not matched to a gene: 6. This CDR3 is built from 17 residues. CDR1 is SGDLS, CDR2 YYNGEE, per germline. This CDR3 reads CASSVDPSGGYTDTQYF. The CDR3 region has the DNA TGTGCCAGCAGCGTAGACCCTAGCGGGGGTTACACAGATACGCAGTATTTT.

Turning to this clone: Different DNA sequences within this sample yield the same CDR3. The chain is built from TRBV28 and TRBJ1-5; no firm D call. Trimming took off 7 bases at V and 4 bases at J, with 8 bases between the two ends. Germline V lookup: CDR1 MDHEN, CDR2 SYDVKM. The CDR3 is made up of 12 amino acids. CDR3 in DNA: TGTGCCAGCACCTTGGGGAATCAGCCCCAGCATTTT. This encodes CASTLGNQPQHF. Full variable domain (outside the CDR3, taken from reference TRBV28 and TRBJ1-5): DVKVTQSSRYLVKRTGEKVFLECVQDMDHENMFWYRQDPGLGLRLIYFSYDVKMKEKGDIPEGYSVSREKKERFSLILESASTNQTSMYLCASTLGNQPQHFGDGTRLSIL.

This chain links TRBV7-3 with TRBJ1-1; 12 bases agree with TRBD1. V lost 4 bases and J lost 7; bases outside the gene matches: 7. Germline-derived CDR1 and CDR2 are SGHTA and FQGTGA. The CDR3 consists of 15 residues. The CDR3 region is CASSYAGQGADEAFF. The CDR3 DNA reads as TGTGCCAGCAGCTACGCGGGACAGGGGGCGGATGAAGCTTTCTTT.

The chain has TRBV4-3 and TRBJ2-1, with a weak D call TRBD1 (6 bases). Germline V lookup: CDR1 LGHNA, CDR2 YSLEER. V was shortened by 0 bases and J by 0 bases, with 9 bases between the two germline ends. This CDR3 comprises 16 residues. The CDR3 DNA sequence: TGCGCCAGCAGCCAAGATCAGGGGAGCTCCTACAATGAGCAGTTCTTC. It codes for CASSQDQGSSYNEQFF.

This clone was recorded only once. The rearrangement uses TRBV7-9 and TRBJ2-7, with D unresolved. This CDR3 is built from 11 residues. The germline CDR1 and CDR2 sequences are SEHNR and FQNEAQ (reference sequence). V lost 1 base and J lost 5, with 3 bases in between. The CDR3 here is CASSLEDEQYF. The DNA for the CDR3 is TGTGCCAGCAGCTTAGAGGACGAGCAGTACTTC. Combining the CDR3 with reference TRBV7-9 and TRBJ2-7 gives the whole variable domain DTGVSQNPRHKITKRGQNVTFRCDPISEHNRLYWYRQTLGQGPEFLTYFQNEAQLEKSRLLSDRFSAERPKGSFSTLEIQRTEQGDSAMYLCASSLEDEQYFGPGTRLTVT.

The table lists this clone with a few counts. This chain connects TRBV23-1 to TRBJ1-4, with D possibly TRBD1 on 5 matching bases. TRBV23-1 is reported as an ORF; its role is uncertain. CDR3 length equals 14 residues. Trimming took off 1 base at V and 11 bases at J, with 14 bases between the two ends. The DNA for the CDR3 is TGCGCCAGCAGTCAATGCCCGGGGCTGGCGAAACTGTTTTTT. It translates to CASSQCPGLAKLFF.

This sequence joins TRBV10-1 and TRBJ2-3; D call uncertain. V was pared by 2 bases and J by 4 bases, with 4 bases between. Germline lookup yields CDR1 WNHNN and CDR2 SYGVQD (reference sequence). The CDR3 has 12 residues. The DNA for the CDR3 is TGCGCCAGCAGTGAGGGGCCAGATACGCAGTATTTT. Its protein product is CASSEGPDTQYF.

The chain links TRBV18 to TRBJ1-2; D uncertain. Germline CDR1 is KGHSH and CDR2 is LQKENI. Trimming removed 1 base at V and 4 bases at J, with 7 bases between. CDR3 length: 13 residues. The CDR3 sequence: CASSPQNLYGYTF. The CDR3 DNA follows: TGTGCCAGCTCACCACAGAACCTCTATGGCTACACCTTC.

This clone appeared once. This chain uses TRBV25-1 with TRBJ2-7; D is ambiguous. Trimming left V 1 base short and J 6 bases short, with 1 base between. The CDR3 totals 10 residues. From germline, CDR1 is MGHDK and CDR2 SYGVNS. CDR3 DNA sequence: TGTGCCAGCAGTGAATTCGAGCAGTACTTC. It encodes CASSEFEQYF.

This clone has only one observation. The chain has TRBV5-1 and TRBJ2-7; D gene unclear. CDR3 length: 13 amino acids. Germline V gene lookup returns CDR1 SGHRS and CDR2 YFSETQ. Trimming removed 0 bases from V and 5 bases from J, with 9 bases in between. CDR3 in amino acids: CASSLVWRNEQYF. The CDR3 region has the DNA TGCGCCAGCAGCTTGGTCTGGCGAAACGAGCAGTACTTC.

V is TRBV19 and J is TRBJ1-1, with TRBD1 matching over 7 bases. The V gene end was trimmed by 4 bases and the J gene end by 0 bases; junction bases not matched to a gene: 8. The CDR3 covers 16 residues. In germline, CDR1 is LNHDA, CDR2 SQIVND (reference sequence). DNA for the CDR3: TGTGCCAGTAGTACAAGACAGGGCCTTATGAACACTGAAGCTTTCTTT. It translates to CASSTRQGLMNTEAFF. Using reference TRBV19 and TRBJ1-1 for the parts outside the CDR3, the full variable domain is DGGITQSPKYLFRKEGQNVTLSCEQNLNHDAMYWYRQDPGQGLRLIYYSQIVNDFQKGDIAEGYSVSREKKESFPLTVTSAQKNPTAFYLCASSTRQGLMNTEAFFGQGTRLTVV.

This chain uses TRBV7-9 with TRBJ2-1; D is undetermined. The CDR3 totals 12 residues. With 6 bases removed from V and 4 bases from J, the gap between germline ends came to 7 bases. CDR1 and CDR2 (germline): SEHNR, FQNEAQ (reference sequence). Here the CDR3 DNA reads TGTGCCAGCAGTCTACCTTACAATGAGCAGTTCTTC. Its translation: CASSLPYNEQFF.

V gene TRBV27 combines with J gene TRBJ2-7; TRBD1 is a possible D gene (5 bases). The length of the CDR3 is 14 residues. The V gene's germline CDR1 is MNHEY and CDR2 SMNVEV (reference sequence). Deletions cut 4 bases from V and 3 bases from J, with 13 bases between. DNA of the CDR3: TGTGCCAGCAGTTCACAGGAACATATCTACGAGCAGTACTTC. This translates into CASSSQEHIYEQYF.